The clone carrying this TCR beta chain was seen more than once but under ten times. The antigen remains unidentified. This entry belongs to a study of cytomegalovirus exposure and HLA in healthy donors. Findings of the study overall: Most TCR sequences proved rare, with some public TCRs found in many donors. Later analysis demonstrated an association between a missense DCLRE1C variant and TCR beta V- and J-gene trimming. The authors enumerated over 150 TCR beta chains as linked to cytomegalovirus. Immune exposure information comprised only CMV serostatus.

Trimming took 8 bases from V and 3 from J, leaving 17 bases between them. This CDR3 is 14 amino acids long. CDR1 MNHNS and CDR2 SASEGT come from the germline V gene. PCR amplification relied on 60 Vbeta primers (plus 13 Jbeta primers). Profiling relied on immunoSEQ multiplex PCR, and the TCRdb table lists in-frame clones only, not all of them. The sample holds around 180,000 clones; 70% to 80% are singletons and the top ten take about 1.5%. Sequencing used PBMCs. This chain links TRBV6-1 with TRBJ2-7; weak D call: TRBD2 (6 bases). The TCR sequence derives from a woman in her twenties or thirties in good health and CMV-seropositive. The CDR3 is CASPPGLFNYEQYF. In DNA, the CDR3 is TGTGCCAGCCCCCCGGGACTTTTTAACTACGAGCAGTACTTC.